What follows is one T cell receptor (beta chain) and its context. Its antigen remains unidentified. The naive CD8 fraction comprised CD45RO-negative cells positively selected for CCR7 and excluded terminally differentiated effector memory CD45RA+ cells. The data are from a study of shared clonotypes between healthy human individuals. Study summary: Per donor, CD8 memory used one plate, CD8 naive used two, CD4 memory used three and CD4 naive used three.

As processed by the authors: Junction-only immunoSEQ sequences carried no quality scores, so filtering differed. The data were produced by immunoSEQ multiplex PCR, yet TCRdb's version contains in-frame clones alone and is incomplete. V, J and clone size reflect that table, while D and trimming were determined from the DNA. The sample includes about 2 million clones, about 95% of them seen just once. CDR3 length: 15 residues. Trimming cost V 4 bases and J 8 bases; bases outside gene matches: 9. In germline, CDR1 is PRHDT, CDR2 FYEKMQ (reference sequence). Whole-study findings and limits: Donor clonotype sharing was expected to depend on sequencing depth.

Sample: naive CD8+ T cells sorted from blood. This sequence was found in a man between 18 and 29 years old in good health. The chain is built from TRBV13 and TRBJ2-2; 8 nucleotides agree with TRBD1. The CDR3 coding sequence is TGTGCCAGCAGCTGGACAGGGTTCCAGGCGGGGGAGCTGTTTTTT. Its translation is CASSWTGFQAGELFF.